This is a list of T cell receptor beta chains from one sample in a study of OX40 agonist ivuxolimab in advanced cancers. The table came from immunoSEQ multiplex PCR; TCRdb's copy has only in-frame clones and leaves some out. The data show some 100,000 clones, around 84% seen once. The sample consisted of CD4+ or CD8+ T cells sorted from blood, taken in a trial of the OX40 agonist ivuxolimab. The receptors originated from an adult with an advanced solid tumor such as melanoma, head and neck, liver or kidney cancer. CDR3s include the opening cysteine and the closing phenylalanine or tryptophan. The D gene is left open where the match is weak. A row's size may be missing; if present it is once, few, many or a size class.

CDR3 DNA | CDR3 protein | D gene | J gene | CDR3 length | V gene | clone size
TGTGCCAGCACCCCGGAGGTCATCGATGAGCAGTTCTTC | CASTPEVIDEQFF | NA | TRBJ2-1 | 13 | TRBV2 | NA
TGCAGCGCCCACAGGAACACTGAAGCTTTCTTT | CSAHRNTEAFF | NA | TRBJ1-1 | 11 | TRBV29-1 | NA
TGCGCCAGCAGCCCACAGCTAGCTAACTATGGCTACACCTTC | CASSPQLANYGYTF | NA | TRBJ1-2 | 14 | TRBV5-1 | NA
TGTGCCAGCAGCGTAGGACTAGCGGGAGATCGGACCGGGGAGCTGTTTTTT | CASSVGLAGDRTGELFF | TRBD2 | TRBJ2-2 | 17 | TRBV9 | NA
TGTGCCAGCAGTCCAGTGGGCCCCTACAATGAGCAGTTCTTC | CASSPVGPYNEQFF | NA | TRBJ2-1 | 14 | TRBV7-9 | NA
TGCAGCGTTGCGGGTCTAGCGGGAGGAGATACGCAGTATTTT | CSVAGLAGGDTQYF | TRBD2 | TRBJ2-3 | 14 | TRBV29-1 | NA
TGTGCCAGTAGTAAAGGGGTTTGGGAGACCCAGTACTTC | CASSKGVWETQYF | NA | TRBJ2-5 | 13 | TRBV19 | NA
TGTGCCAGCAAATCTAACTCTGGAAACACCATATATTTT | CASKSNSGNTIYF | NA | TRBJ1-3 | 13 | TRBV2 | NA
TGTGCCAGCAGTTTATGGCAGGGAGCCTACGAGCAGTACTTC | CASSLWQGAYEQYF | NA | TRBJ2-7 | 14 | TRBV28 | NA
TGTGCCAGCAGTGATAGGGAGACCCAGTACTTC | CASSDRETQYF | NA | TRBJ2-5 | 11 | TRBV2 | NA
TGTGCCAGTAGAAACCGGGACAGGGTCGGCAATGAGCAGTTCTTC | CASRNRDRVGNEQFF | TRBD1 | TRBJ2-1 | 15 | TRBV19 | NA
TGTGCCAGCAGGGGAGGGACAGGGGGGGAAAAACTGTTTTTT | CASRGGTGGEKLFF | TRBD1 | TRBJ1-4 | 14 | TRBV25-1 | once
TGCGCCAGCAAATGGGCGGGACAGGGAGACTACGAGCAGTACTTC | CASKWAGQGDYEQYF | TRBD1 | TRBJ2-7 | 15 | TRBV5-1 | NA
TGTGCCAGCGGGGACAGGTTGAACACTGAAGCTTTCTTT | CASGDRLNTEAFF | TRBD1 | TRBJ1-1 | 13 | TRBV7-8 | NA
TGTGCCAGCAGTGATAAGTGGGAGGGCAACTATGGCTACACCTTC | CASSDKWEGNYGYTF | NA | TRBJ1-2 | 15 | TRBV6-1 | NA
TGTGCCAGCTCACCAATACTAGCGGGAGGTCAGGGCGAGCAGTACTTC | CASSPILAGGQGEQYF | TRBD2 | TRBJ2-7 | 16 | TRBV18 | NA
TGTGCCAGCAGTTACCCTAGCGGGAGGGCCAGGGCTAACCTCCCCCATGAGCAGTTCTTC | CASSYPSGRARANLPHEQFF | TRBD2 | TRBJ2-1 | 20 | TRBV6-7 | NA
TGTGCCAGCAGCGCTCTTAGCGGCGCCTACAATGAGCAGTTCTTC | CASSALSGAYNEQFF | NA | TRBJ2-1 | 15 | TRBV9 | NA
TGTGCCAGTAGTACCGAACAGGGGCCGAACTATGGCTACACCTTC | CASSTEQGPNYGYTF | TRBD1 | TRBJ1-2 | 15 | TRBV19 | NA
TGCGCCAGCAGCTCACGTCCCGGCCGGGAGACCCAGTACTTC | CASSSRPGRETQYF | NA | TRBJ2-5 | 14 | TRBV5-1 | few
TGCGCCAGCAGCTCAAATCCGGGACTAGCGGGAGGTGAGCAGTTCTTC | CASSSNPGLAGGEQFF | TRBD2 | TRBJ2-1 | 16 | TRBV5-1 | NA
TGTGCCAGTAGTATCTCGACAGGGTATACAGGAAACACCATATATTTT | CASSISTGYTGNTIYF | TRBD1 | TRBJ1-3 | 16 | TRBV19 | few
TGTGCCAGCAGTTACGCGCAGGGGCACGAGCAGTACTTC | CASSYAQGHEQYF | NA | TRBJ2-7 | 13 | TRBV6-5 | few
TGTGCCAGCAGCTTAGTTTCCGACACTGAAGCTTTCTTT | CASSLVSDTEAFF | NA | TRBJ1-1 | 13 | TRBV11-3 | NA
TGTGCCAGCAGCTTAGGGGTGGGAGGGCCAGAAAATGAGCAGTTCTTC | CASSLGVGGPENEQFF | TRBD2 | TRBJ2-1 | 16 | TRBV11-3 | NA
TGTGCCAGTAGTACTGGTGGTACTACGGATAGCAATCAGCCCCAGCATTTT | CASSTGGTTDSNQPQHF | NA | TRBJ1-5 | 17 | TRBV19 | NA
TGTGCCAGCATAAGGGTCCCCTACGAGCAGTACTTC | CASIRVPYEQYF | NA | TRBJ2-7 | 12 | TRBV28 | NA
TGTGCCAGCAGCCAAGATATACGGACTGGGAACACAGATACGCAGTATTTT | CASSQDIRTGNTDTQYF | NA | TRBJ2-3 | 17 | TRBV14 | NA
TGTGCCAGCAGCCCGACGACAGGGGCCTACAATGAGCAGTTCTTC | CASSPTTGAYNEQFF | TRBD1 | TRBJ2-1 | 15 | TRBV11-2 | NA
TGTGCCGCCGGGACGGGGTTCTCCTACGAGCAGTACTTC | CAAGTGFSYEQYF | NA | TRBJ2-7 | 13 | TRBV19 | NA
TGTGCCAGCAGTTTTCTAGGGACTCAAGAGACCCAGTACTTC | CASSFLGTQETQYF | NA | TRBJ2-5 | 14 | TRBV27 | NA
TGTGCCAGCAGCTTAATTCGTACCGGGAACCTTGGGGGCTACACCTTC | CASSLIRTGNLGGYTF | NA | TRBJ1-2 | 16 | TRBV13 | NA
TGTGCCAGCAGCCCAACAACGGGGAACACTGAAGCTTTCTTT | CASSPTTGNTEAFF | NA | TRBJ1-1 | 14 | TRBV11-2 | NA
TGTGCCAGCAGCCCAGGGGGCGGGAGAGACTACGAGCAGTACTTC | CASSPGGGRDYEQYF | NA | TRBJ2-7 | 15 | TRBV5-4 | NA
TGTGCCAGTGTTTTCGGGGGGGAGGACACTGAAGCTTTCTTT | CASVFGGEDTEAFF | NA | TRBJ1-1 | 14 | TRBV19 | NA
TGTGCCAGCACTAACGAATACGAGCAGTACTTC | CASTNEYEQYF | NA | TRBJ2-7 | 11 | TRBV2 | NA
TGTGCCAGCAGTAAGCGGGAGGGCACAGATACGCAGTATTTT | CASSKREGTDTQYF | TRBD2 | TRBJ2-3 | 14 | TRBV6-4 | NA